Included here is one T cell receptor (beta chain) sequence, with context. Antigen: not known. The junction departs from the called germline gene at one end, perhaps through a read error. The germline V gene encodes CDR1 WSHSY and CDR2 SAAADI. CDR3 length: 15 residues. This sample is part of a study of post-analysis software for immune sequencing data. Study-wide context: Secondary progressive, relapsing-remitting and progressive-relapsing multiple sclerosis were among the included disease courses.

Unique molecular identifiers featured in each of the TCR beta cDNA libraries. TCRdb redid the calling of the PCR reads with MiXCR, one entry per CDR3 protein. The sample records approximately 160,000 distinct CDR3 sequences, around 30% being singletons. Notes on the study in general: Controls showed lower frequencies than patients for roughly 5 TRBV segments, and TRBV5-6, TRBV5-1 and TRBV20-1 were among these. When compared against controls, multiple sclerosis patients showed significantly lower normalized Chao1 diversity.

The source material was blood. The gene calls are TRBV10-2 and TRBJ2-7; 10 bases line up with TRBD2. This receptor was taken from a girl under 18 with multiple sclerosis. The CDR3 DNA is TGCGCCAGCATTGAGGGACTAGCGAGCTCCTACGAGCAGTACTTC. Translated, it gives CASIEGLASSYEQYF.